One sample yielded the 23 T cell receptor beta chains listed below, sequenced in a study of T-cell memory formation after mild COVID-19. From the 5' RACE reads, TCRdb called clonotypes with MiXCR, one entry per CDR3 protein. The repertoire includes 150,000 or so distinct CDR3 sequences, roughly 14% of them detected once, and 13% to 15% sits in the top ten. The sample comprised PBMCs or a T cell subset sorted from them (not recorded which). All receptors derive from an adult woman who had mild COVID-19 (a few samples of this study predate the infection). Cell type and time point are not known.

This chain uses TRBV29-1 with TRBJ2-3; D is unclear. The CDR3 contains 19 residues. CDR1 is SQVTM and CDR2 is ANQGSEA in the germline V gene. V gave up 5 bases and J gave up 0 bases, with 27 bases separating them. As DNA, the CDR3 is TGCAGCGTTCACGTCGGGTCGGATATATGGATGATTAGCACAGATACGCAGTATTTT. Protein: CSVHVGSDIWMISTDTQYF.

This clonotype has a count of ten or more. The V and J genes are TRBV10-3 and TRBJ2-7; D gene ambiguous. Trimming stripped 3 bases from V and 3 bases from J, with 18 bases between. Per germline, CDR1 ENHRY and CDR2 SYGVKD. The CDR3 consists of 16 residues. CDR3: CAISDSSLPPIYEQYF. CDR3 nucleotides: TGTGCCATCAGTGACTCGTCCCTCCCCCCCATCTACGAGCAGTACTTC.

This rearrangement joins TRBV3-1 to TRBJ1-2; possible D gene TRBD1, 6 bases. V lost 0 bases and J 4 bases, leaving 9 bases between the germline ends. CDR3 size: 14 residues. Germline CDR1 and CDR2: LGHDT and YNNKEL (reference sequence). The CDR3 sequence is CASSQEDRFYGYTF. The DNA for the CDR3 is TGTGCCAGCAGCCAAGAAGACAGGTTCTATGGCTACACCTTC.

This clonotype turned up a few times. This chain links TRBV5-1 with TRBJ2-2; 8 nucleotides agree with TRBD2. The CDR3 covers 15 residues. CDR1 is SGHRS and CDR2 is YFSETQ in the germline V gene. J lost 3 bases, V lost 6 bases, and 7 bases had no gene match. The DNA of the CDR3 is TGCGCCAGCACTGAAGCGGGGGCCTACACCGGGGAGCTGTTTTTT. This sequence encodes CASTEAGAYTGELFF.

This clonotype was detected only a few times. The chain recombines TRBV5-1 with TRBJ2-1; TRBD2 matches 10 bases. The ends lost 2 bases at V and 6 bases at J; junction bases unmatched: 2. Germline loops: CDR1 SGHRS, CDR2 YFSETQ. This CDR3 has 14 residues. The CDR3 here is CASSFTSGTNEQFF. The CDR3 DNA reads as TGCGCCAGCAGCTTTACTAGCGGGACCAATGAGCAGTTCTTC. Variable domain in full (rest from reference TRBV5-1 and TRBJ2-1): KAGVTQTPRYLIKTRGQQVTLSCSPISGHRSVSWYQQTPGQGLQFLFEYFSETQRNKGNFPGRFSGRQFSNSRSEMNVSTLELGDSALYLCASSFTSGTNEQFFGPGTRLTVL.

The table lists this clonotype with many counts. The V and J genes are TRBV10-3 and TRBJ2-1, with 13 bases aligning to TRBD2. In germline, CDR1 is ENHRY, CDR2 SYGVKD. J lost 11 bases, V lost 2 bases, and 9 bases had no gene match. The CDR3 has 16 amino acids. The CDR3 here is CAISEPRGLAGAKQFF. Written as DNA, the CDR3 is TGTGCCATCAGTGAGCCCCGCGGACTAGCGGGAGCGAAGCAGTTCTTC.

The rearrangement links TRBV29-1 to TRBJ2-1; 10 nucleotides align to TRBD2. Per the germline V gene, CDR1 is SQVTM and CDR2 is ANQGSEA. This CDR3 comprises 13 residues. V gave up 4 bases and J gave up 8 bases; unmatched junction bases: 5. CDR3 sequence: CSVAWTSGYEQFF. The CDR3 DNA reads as TGCAGCGTTGCATGGACTAGCGGCTATGAGCAGTTCTTC.

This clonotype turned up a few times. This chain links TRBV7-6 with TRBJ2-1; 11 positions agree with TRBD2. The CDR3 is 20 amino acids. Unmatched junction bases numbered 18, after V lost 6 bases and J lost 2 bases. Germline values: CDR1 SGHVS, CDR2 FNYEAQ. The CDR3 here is CASRLKTRTGLAEPYNEQFF. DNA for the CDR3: TGTGCCAGCAGGCTCAAAACGCGGACGGGACTAGCGGAACCCTACAATGAGCAGTTCTTC.

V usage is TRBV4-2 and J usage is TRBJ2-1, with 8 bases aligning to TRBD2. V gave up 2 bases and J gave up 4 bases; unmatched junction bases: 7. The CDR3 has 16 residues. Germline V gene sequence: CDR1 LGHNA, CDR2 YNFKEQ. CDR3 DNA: TGTGCCAGCAGCCAACGGGCAGCGGGGGCTTACAATGAGCAGTTCTTC. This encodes CASSQRAAGAYNEQFF.

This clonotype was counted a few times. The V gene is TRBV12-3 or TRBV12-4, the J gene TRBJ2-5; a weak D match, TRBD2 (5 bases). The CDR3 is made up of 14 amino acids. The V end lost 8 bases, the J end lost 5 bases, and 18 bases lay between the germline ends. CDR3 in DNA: TGTGCCAGCGGAGGAGCCTTGGTGGATGAGACCCAGTACTTC. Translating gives CASGGALVDETQYF.

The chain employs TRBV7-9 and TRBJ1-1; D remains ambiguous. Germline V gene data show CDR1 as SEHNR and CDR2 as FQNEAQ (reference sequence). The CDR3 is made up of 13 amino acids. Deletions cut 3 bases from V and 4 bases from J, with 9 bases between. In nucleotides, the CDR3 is TGTGCCAGCAGCTTGGGTAATCCCACTGAAGCTTTCTTT. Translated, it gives CASSLGNPTEAFF.

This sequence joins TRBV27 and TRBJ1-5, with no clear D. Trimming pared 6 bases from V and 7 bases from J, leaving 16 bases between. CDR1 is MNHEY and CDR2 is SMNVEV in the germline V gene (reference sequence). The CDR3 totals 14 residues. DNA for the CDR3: TGTGCCAGCAGCCTCCTTTATGGAAGACAGCCCCAGCATTTT. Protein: CASSLLYGRQPQHF.

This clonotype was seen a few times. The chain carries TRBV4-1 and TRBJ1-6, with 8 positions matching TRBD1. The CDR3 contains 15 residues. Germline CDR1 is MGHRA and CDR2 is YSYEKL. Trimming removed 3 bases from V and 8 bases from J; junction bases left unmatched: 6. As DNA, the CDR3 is TGCGCCAGCAGCCACAGAGGACAGGGTGATTCACCCCTCCACTTT. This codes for CASSHRGQGDSPLHF.

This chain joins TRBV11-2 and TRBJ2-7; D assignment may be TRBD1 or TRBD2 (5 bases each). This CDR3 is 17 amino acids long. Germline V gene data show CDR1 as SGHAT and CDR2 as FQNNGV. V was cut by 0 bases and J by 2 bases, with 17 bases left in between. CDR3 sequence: CASSLDRFGAPTYEQYF. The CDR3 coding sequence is TGTGCCAGCAGCTTAGATCGGTTCGGGGCCCCGACCTACGAGCAGTACTTC.

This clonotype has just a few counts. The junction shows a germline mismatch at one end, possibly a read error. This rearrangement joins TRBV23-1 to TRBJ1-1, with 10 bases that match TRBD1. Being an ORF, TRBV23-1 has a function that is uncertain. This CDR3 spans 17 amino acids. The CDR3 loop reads CASSQIDRGLRNTEAFF. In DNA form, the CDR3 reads TGTGCCAGCAGTCAAATTGACAGGGGGCTAAGGAACACTGAAGCTTTCTTT.

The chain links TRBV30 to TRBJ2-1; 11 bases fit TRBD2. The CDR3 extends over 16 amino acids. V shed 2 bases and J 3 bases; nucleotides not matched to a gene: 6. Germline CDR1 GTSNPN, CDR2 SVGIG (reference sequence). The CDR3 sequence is CAWSTGTSGFYNEQFF. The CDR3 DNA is TGTGCCTGGAGTACCGGGACTAGCGGCTTCTACAATGAGCAGTTCTTC. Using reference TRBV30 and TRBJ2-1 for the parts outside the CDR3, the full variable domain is SQTIHQWPATLVQPVGSPLSLECTVEGTSNPNLYWYRQAAGRGLQLLFYSVGIGQISSEVPQNLSASRPQDRQFILSSKKLLLSDSGFYLCAWSTGTSGFYNEQFFGPGTRLTVL.

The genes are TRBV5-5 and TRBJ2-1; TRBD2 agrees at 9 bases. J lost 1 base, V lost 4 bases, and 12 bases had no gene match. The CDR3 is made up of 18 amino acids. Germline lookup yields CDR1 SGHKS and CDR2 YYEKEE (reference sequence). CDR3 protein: CASSRAGTSTTSYNEQFF. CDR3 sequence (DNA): TGTGCCAGCAGCCGAGCCGGGACTAGCACCACATCCTACAATGAGCAGTTCTTC.

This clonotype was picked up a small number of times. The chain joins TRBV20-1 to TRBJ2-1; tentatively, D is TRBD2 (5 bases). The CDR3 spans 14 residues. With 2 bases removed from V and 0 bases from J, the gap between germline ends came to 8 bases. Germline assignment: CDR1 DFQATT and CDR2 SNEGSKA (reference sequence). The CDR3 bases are TGCAGTGCTAGACGAGCGGACTCCTACAATGAGCAGTTCTTC. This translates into CSARRADSYNEQFF.

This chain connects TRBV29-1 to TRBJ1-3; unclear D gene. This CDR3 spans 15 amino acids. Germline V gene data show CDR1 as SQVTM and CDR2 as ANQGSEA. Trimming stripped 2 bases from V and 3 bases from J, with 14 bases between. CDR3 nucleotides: TGCAGCGTTGAATGGCCTAGATGGGGTGGAAACACCATATATTTT. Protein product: CSVEWPRWGGNTIYF. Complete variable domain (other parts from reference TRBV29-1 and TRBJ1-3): SAVISQKPSRDICQRGTSLTIQCQVDSQVTMMFWYRQQPGQSLTLIATANQGSEATYESGFVIDKFPISRPNLTFSTLTVSNMSPEDSSIYLCSVEWPRWGGNTIYFGEGSWLTVV.

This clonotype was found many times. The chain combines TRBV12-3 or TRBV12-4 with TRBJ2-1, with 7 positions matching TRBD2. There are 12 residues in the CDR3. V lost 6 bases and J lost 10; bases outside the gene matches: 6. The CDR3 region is CASSRRTREQFF. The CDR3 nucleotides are TGTGCCAGCAGCCGGAGGACTAGAGAGCAGTTCTTC.

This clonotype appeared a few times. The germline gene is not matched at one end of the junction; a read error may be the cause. CDR3 sequence reads: CASSFLRSWRF. The DNA for the CDR3 is TGTGCCAGCAGTTTTTTGCGCTCGTGGAGATTT. The J gene is TRBJ1-1, the V gene TRBV12-3 or TRBV12-4; D unresolved. This CDR3 has 11 residues.

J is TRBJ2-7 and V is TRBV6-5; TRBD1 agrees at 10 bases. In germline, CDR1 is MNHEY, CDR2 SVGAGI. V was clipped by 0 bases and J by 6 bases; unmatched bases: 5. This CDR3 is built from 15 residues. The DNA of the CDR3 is TGTGCCAGCAGTTACTCGAGACAGGGGGCGAGCGAGCAGTACTTC. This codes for CASSYSRQGASEQYF.

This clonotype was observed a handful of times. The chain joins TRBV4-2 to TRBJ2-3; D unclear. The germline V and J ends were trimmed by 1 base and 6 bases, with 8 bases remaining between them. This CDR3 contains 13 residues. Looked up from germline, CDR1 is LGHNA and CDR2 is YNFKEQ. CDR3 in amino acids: CASSQGKWDTQYF. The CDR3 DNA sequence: TGTGCCAGCAGCCAAGGGAAGTGGGATACGCAGTATTTT.